Each of the 21 T cell receptor beta chains below was sequenced from the same sample in a study of blood T cell repertoires in COVID-19. The table came from immunoSEQ multiplex PCR; TCRdb's copy has only in-frame clones and leaves some out. The repertoire holds fewer than 95,000 clones, 88% seen once, with around 0.47% in the top ten. Source material: peripheral blood. These receptor sequences come from a man aged 55 to 69 with acute or convalescent COVID-19.

V usage is TRBV5-1 and J usage is TRBJ2-5, with 9 bases lining up with TRBD1. Germline V CDR1 and CDR2: SGHRS, YFSETQ. V dropped 3 bases and J dropped 5; count of bases not matched to a gene: 8. CDR3 length: 15 residues. CDR3 loop: CASSSTGQGRETQYF. DNA for the CDR3: TGCGCCAGCAGCTCCACTGGACAGGGGAGGGAGACCCAGTACTTC.

The chain joins TRBV5-4 to TRBJ2-3; 9 bases agree with TRBD2. The ends lost 0 bases at V and 6 bases at J; junction bases unmatched: 8. The CDR3 totals 16 residues. CDR1 is SGHNT, CDR2 YYREEE, per germline (reference sequence). In DNA, the CDR3 is TGTGCCAGCAGCTTGGTGGGGACTAGCAGTTTGGATACGCAGTATTTT. It encodes CASSLVGTSSLDTQYF.

This chain connects TRBV2 to TRBJ2-1; tentative D call: TRBD2 (5 bases). V lost 4 bases and J 9 bases, leaving 13 bases between the germline ends. Germline loops: CDR1 SNHLY, CDR2 FYNNEI. The CDR3 runs 13 residues. CDR3 loop: CASSGGYESEQFF. The CDR3 nucleotides are TGTGCCAGCAGTGGAGGGTACGAGAGTGAGCAGTTCTTC.

The chain recombines TRBV9 with TRBJ2-1, with a weak D call TRBD2 (6 bases). The CDR3 extends over 17 amino acids. Per germline, CDR1 SGDLS and CDR2 YYNGEE. Trimming shortened V by 0 bases and J by 4 bases, and 17 bases separated the two germline ends. The CDR3, as DNA: TGTGCCAGCAGCGTAGGCGACGGGAGATTTCTGTACAATGAGCAGTTCTTC. Translation: CASSVGDGRFLYNEQFF. Looking up the rest from reference TRBV9 and TRBJ2-1 gives the full variable domain: DSGVTQTPKHLITATGQRVTLRCSPRSGDLSVYWYQQSLDQGLQFLIQYYNGEERAKGNILERFSAQQFPDLHSELNLSSLELGDSALYFCASSVGDGRFLYNEQFFGPGTRLTVL.

The chain couples TRBV5-8 to TRBJ1-4, with D tentatively TRBD1 (6 bases). The germline V gene encodes CDR1 SGHTS and CDR2 YDEGEE. The CDR3 extends over 15 amino acids. The V and J ends lost 0 bases and 5 bases respectively, with 11 bases between them. The CDR3 DNA is TGTGCCAGCAGCTTGGGGCAGGGGCGGAATGAAAAACTGTTTTTT. Translating it yields CASSLGQGRNEKLFF. The whole variable domain, filled in from reference TRBV5-8 and TRBJ1-4, reads EAGVTQSPTHLIKTRGQQATLRCSPISGHTSVYWYQQALGLGLQFLLWYDEGEERNRGNFPPRFSGRQFPNYSSELNVNALELEDSALYLCASSLGQGRNEKLFFGSGTQLSVL.

The chain is built from TRBV29-1 and TRBJ2-4; tentatively, D is TRBD1 (5 bases). This CDR3 is built from 15 residues. Germline V gene lookup returns CDR1 SQVTM and CDR2 ANQGSEA. V was trimmed by 4 bases and J by 2 bases, leaving 15 bases between them. CDR3 DNA: TGCAGCGTTGTAGTCCAGGGTAAACCCAAAAACATTCAGTACTTC. It codes for CSVVVQGKPKNIQYF.

This clone was seen only a few times. The chain links TRBV6-5 to TRBJ1-3; no clear D. Germline values: CDR1 MNHEY, CDR2 SVGAGI. The CDR3 sequence is 16 residues long. Trimming removed 0 bases from V and 1 base from J, with 10 bases in between. CDR3 amino acids: CASSYSTHSSGNTIYF. CDR3 DNA sequence: TGTGCCAGCAGTTACTCGACACACAGTTCTGGAAACACCATATATTTT.

The V call is TRBV6-4, the J call TRBJ2-1; the D gene is possibly TRBD2 (6 bases). V was trimmed by 5 bases and J by 5 bases, leaving 13 bases between them. Germline V gene lookup returns CDR1 MRHNA and CDR2 SNTAGT. This CDR3 has 14 amino acids. The CDR3 bases are TGTGCCAGCAGTCCCGCCCTAGCGAACAATGAGCAGTTCTTC. This translates into CASSPALANNEQFF.

The chain carries TRBV6-5 and TRBJ1-2; 9 bases match TRBD1. This CDR3 is 13 amino acids long. The V and J ends lost 10 bases and 10 bases, in that order; junction bases with no gene match: 13. Germline V gene lookup returns CDR1 MNHEY and CDR2 SVGAGI. Here the CDR3 reads CATYNRDRDSYTF. The CDR3 bases are TGTGCCACTTACAACCGGGACAGGGATTCCTACACCTTC.

The chain is built from TRBV9 and TRBJ2-6; possible D gene TRBD1, 6 bases. Between the trimmed V and J ends, which lost 0 bases and 1 base, there was a span of 11 bases. Germline CDR1 is SGDLS and CDR2 is YYNGEE. CDR3 length equals 17 residues. Here the CDR3 reads CASSVEPQGSGANVLTF. CDR3 bases: TGTGCCAGCAGCGTAGAACCCCAGGGGTCTGGGGCCAACGTCCTGACTTTC.

The chain has TRBV9 and TRBJ2-7; 9 nucleotides agree with TRBD2. With V trimmed by 4 bases and J by 2 bases, 7 bases remained unmatched. This CDR3 is built from 15 residues. Germline V gives CDR1 SGDLS, CDR2 YYNGEE. CDR3 region: CASSLGLADTYEQYF. The CDR3, as DNA: TGTGCCAGCAGCCTGGGACTAGCTGACACCTACGAGCAGTACTTC.

The chain carries TRBV7-6 and TRBJ2-5, with 10 bases aligning to TRBD2. Unmatched junction bases numbered 7, after V lost 3 bases and J lost 0 bases. Germline CDR1 reads SGHVS; CDR2 reads FNYEAQ. CDR3 size: 17 residues. The CDR3: CASSFPGLAVYQETQYF. CDR3 nucleotides: TGTGCCAGCAGCTTCCCAGGACTAGCGGTCTACCAAGAGACCCAGTACTTC.

This clone was recorded a few times. The chain links TRBV2 to TRBJ1-1, with D maybe TRBD1 (5 bases). Trimming cost V 11 bases and J 3 bases, with 10 bases left between them. The CDR3 has 11 amino acids. Germline values: CDR1 SNHLY, CDR2 FYNNEI. CDR3 DNA sequence: TGTGCCTGCTTAGGGGACACTGAAGCTTTCTTT. This codes for CACLGDTEAFF.

The chain combines TRBV6-5 with TRBJ2-5; a weak D match, TRBD1 (5 bases). CDR1 is MNHEY, CDR2 SVGAGI, per germline. V lost 4 bases to trimming and J lost 6 bases, with 6 bases between them. The CDR3 is 11 amino acids. CDR3 region: CASSSDKTQYF. The CDR3 DNA reads as TGTGCCAGCAGTTCGGACAAGACCCAGTACTTC.

The chain recombines TRBV19 with TRBJ2-7; D gene ambiguous. The CDR3 is 9 residues long. Germline V gene data show CDR1 as LNHDA and CDR2 as SQIVND (reference sequence). The V end was cut by 3 bases, the J end by 9 bases, with 3 bases between. The DNA for the CDR3 is TGTGCCAGTAGTATTCGGCAGTACTTC. The encoded protein is CASSIRQYF.

The V and J genes are TRBV29-1 and TRBJ2-7; maybe TRBD1 (5 bases). The CDR3 sequence is 12 residues long. Per germline, CDR1 SQVTM and CDR2 ANQGSEA. V lost 4 bases and J 3 bases, leaving 10 bases between the germline ends. The CDR3 reads CSVVDTNYEQYF. The CDR3 DNA follows: TGCAGCGTTGTGGACACCAACTACGAGCAGTACTTC.

The chain uses TRBV9 and TRBJ1-1, with unresolved D. CDR3 size: 14 residues. V was trimmed by 5 bases and J by 7 bases, leaving 18 bases between them. Germline V gene lookup returns CDR1 SGDLS and CDR2 YYNGEE. The CDR3 region has the DNA TGTGCCAGCAGATACGGGAGGGATTCGGGTGAAGCTTTCTTT. Translating gives CASRYGRDSGEAFF.

The chain carries TRBV14 and TRBJ1-4; 10 nucleotides align to TRBD1. The germline V gene encodes CDR1 SGHDN and CDR2 FVKESK. After removal of 3 bases from V and 7 bases from J, the junction contained 5 bases not matched to a gene. The CDR3 is 15 residues long. CDR3 region: CASSHWTGGSEKLFF. CDR3 sequence (DNA): TGTGCCAGCAGCCATTGGACAGGGGGTAGTGAAAAACTGTTTTTT.

The rearrangement links TRBV2 to TRBJ2-7; tentative D call: TRBD1 (6 bases). From germline, CDR1 is SNHLY and CDR2 FYNNEI. Trimming left V 6 bases short and J 1 base short, with 13 bases between. This CDR3 comprises 14 residues. In DNA form, the CDR3 reads TGTGCCAGCAGAGGGGGTACAGGTTCCTACGAGCAGTACTTC. Amino acid sequence: CASRGGTGSYEQYF.

V is TRBV5-1 and J is TRBJ2-1; 8 nucleotides agree with TRBD2. The CDR3 consists of 15 residues. The V and J ends lost 0 bases and 8 bases, in that order; junction bases with no gene match: 7. The germline CDR1 and CDR2 sequences are SGHRS and YFSETQ. The CDR3 nucleotides read TGCGCCAGCAGCTTGGCCGGTCTAGCGGGTTATGAGCAGTTCTTC. It specifies CASSLAGLAGYEQFF.

The V call is TRBV19, the J call TRBJ2-3; possibly TRBD1 for D (5 bases). Germline V gene data show CDR1 as LNHDA and CDR2 as SQIVND (reference sequence). The CDR3 is 15 residues long. The germline V and J ends were trimmed by 1 base and 6 bases, with 14 bases remaining between them. CDR3 in DNA: TGTGCCAGTAGTATAGGCGCAGGGCTAGGGGATACGCAGTATTTT. Protein: CASSIGAGLGDTQYF. The full variable domain, in which reference TRBV19 and TRBJ2-3 provide the parts outside the CDR3, is DGGITQSPKYLFRKEGQNVTLSCEQNLNHDAMYWYRQDPGQGLRLIYYSQIVNDFQKGDIAEGYSVSREKKESFPLTVTSAQKNPTAFYLCASSIGAGLGDTQYFGPGTRLTVL.